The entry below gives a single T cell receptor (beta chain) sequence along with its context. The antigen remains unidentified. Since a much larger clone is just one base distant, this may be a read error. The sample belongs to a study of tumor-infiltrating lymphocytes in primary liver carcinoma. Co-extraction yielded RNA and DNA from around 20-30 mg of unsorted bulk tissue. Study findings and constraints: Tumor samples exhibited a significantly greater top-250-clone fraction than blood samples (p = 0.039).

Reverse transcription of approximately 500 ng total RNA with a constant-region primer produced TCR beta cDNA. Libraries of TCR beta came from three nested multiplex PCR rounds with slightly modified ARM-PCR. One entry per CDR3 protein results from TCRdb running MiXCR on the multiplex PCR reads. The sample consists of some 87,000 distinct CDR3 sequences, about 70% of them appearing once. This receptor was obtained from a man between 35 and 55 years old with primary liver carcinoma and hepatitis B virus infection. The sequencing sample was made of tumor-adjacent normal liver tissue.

CDR3 in DNA: TGTGCCAGCAGTATACTTGCGACAGGGGGCGAGCGGTACTTC. This encodes CASSILATGGERYF. The chain links TRBV12-3 or TRBV12-4 to TRBJ2-7; 10 nucleotides match TRBD1. The CDR3 contains 14 residues.